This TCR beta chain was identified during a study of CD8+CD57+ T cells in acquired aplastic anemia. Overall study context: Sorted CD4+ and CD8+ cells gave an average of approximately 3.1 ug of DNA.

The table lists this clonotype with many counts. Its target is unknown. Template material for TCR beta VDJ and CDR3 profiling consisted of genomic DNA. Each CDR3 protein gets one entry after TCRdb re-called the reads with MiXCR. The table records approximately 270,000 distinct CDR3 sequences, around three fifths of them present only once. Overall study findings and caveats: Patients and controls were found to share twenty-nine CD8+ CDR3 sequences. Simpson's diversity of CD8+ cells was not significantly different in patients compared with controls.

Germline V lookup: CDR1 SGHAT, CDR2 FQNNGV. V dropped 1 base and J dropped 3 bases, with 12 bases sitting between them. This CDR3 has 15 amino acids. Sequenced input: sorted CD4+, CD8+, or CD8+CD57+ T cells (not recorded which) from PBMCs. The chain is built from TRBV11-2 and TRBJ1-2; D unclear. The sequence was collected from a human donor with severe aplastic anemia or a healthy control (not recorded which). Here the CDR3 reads CASSLGYRPDYGYTF. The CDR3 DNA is TGTGCCAGCAGCTTAGGGTATCGACCGGACTATGGCTACACCTTC.